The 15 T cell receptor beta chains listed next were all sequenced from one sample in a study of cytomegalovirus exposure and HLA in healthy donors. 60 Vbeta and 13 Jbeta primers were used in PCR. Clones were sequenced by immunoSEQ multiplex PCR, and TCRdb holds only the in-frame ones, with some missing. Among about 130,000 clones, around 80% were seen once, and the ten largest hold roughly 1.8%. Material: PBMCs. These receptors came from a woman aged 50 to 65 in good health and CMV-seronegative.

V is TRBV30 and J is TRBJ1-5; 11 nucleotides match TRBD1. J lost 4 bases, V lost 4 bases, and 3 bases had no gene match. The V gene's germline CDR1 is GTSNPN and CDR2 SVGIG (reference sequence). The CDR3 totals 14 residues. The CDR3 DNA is TGTGCCTGGAAAGGGGACAGGGGGAATCAGCCCCAGCATTTT. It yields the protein CAWKGDRGNQPQHF.

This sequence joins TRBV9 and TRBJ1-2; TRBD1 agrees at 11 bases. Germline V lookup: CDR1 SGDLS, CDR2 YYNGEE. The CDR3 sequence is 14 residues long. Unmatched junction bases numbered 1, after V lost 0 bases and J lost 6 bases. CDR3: CASSVGTGGNGYTF. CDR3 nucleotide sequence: TGTGCCAGCAGCGTAGGGACAGGGGGCAATGGCTACACCTTC.

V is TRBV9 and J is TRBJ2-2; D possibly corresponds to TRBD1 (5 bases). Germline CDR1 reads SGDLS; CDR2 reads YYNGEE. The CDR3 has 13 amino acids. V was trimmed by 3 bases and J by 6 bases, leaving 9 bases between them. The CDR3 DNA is TGTGCCAGCAGCGAACAGGTCCCCGGGGAGCTGTTTTTT. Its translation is CASSEQVPGELFF.

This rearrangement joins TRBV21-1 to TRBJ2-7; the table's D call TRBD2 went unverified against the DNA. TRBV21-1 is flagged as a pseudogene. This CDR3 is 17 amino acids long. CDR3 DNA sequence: TGTGCCAGCAGCAATTTGTACCGTCGGGGAAAAACTTACGAGCAGTACGTC. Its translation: CASSNLYRRGKTYEQYV.

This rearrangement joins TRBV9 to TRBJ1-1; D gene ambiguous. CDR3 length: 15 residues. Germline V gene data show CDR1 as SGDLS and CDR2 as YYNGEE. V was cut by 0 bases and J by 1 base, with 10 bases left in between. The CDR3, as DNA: TGTGCCAGCAGCGTAGTGTCCGGGTGGAACACTGAAGCTTTCTTT. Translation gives CASSVVSGWNTEAFF.

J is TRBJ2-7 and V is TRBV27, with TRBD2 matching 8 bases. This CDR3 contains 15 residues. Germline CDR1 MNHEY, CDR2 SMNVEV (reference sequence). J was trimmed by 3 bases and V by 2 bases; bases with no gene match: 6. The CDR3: CASSLRGGLNYEQYV. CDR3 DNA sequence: TGTGCCAGCAGTTTACGGGGGGGACTCAACTACGAGCAGTACGTC.

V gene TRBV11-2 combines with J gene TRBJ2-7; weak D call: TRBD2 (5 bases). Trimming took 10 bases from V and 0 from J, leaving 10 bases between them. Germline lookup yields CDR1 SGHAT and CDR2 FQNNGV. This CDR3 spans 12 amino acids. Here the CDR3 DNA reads TGTGCCACCCAGGAGGCCTCCTACGAGCAGTACTTC. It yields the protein CATQEASYEQYF. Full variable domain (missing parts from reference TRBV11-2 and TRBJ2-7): EAGVAQSPRYKIIEKRQSVAFWCNPISGHATLYWYQQILGQGPKLLIQFQNNGVVDDSQLPKDRFSAERLKGVDSTLKIQPAKLEDSAVYLCATQEASYEQYFGPGTRLTVT.

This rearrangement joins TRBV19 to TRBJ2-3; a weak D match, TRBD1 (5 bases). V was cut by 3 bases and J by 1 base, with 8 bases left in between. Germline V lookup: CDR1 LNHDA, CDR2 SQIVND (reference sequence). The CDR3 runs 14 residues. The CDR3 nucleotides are TGTGCCAGTAGTATTCTAGGGGGCACAGATACGCAGTATTTT. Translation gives CASSILGGTDTQYF.

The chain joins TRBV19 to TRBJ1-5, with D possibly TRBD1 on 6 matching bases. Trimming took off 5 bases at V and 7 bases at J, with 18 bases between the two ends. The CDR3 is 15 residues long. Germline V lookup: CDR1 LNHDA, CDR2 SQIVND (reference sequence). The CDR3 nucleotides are TGTGCCAGTAGTCCACAGTGGGGGCGGAAACAGCCCCAGCATTTT. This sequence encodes CASSPQWGRKQPQHF.

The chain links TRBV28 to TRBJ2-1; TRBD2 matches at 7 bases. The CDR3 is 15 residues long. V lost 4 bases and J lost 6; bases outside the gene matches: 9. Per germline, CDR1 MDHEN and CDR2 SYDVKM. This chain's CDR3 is CASSSGGSGGNEQFF. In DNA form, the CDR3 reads TGTGCCAGCAGTTCGGGCGGGAGTGGGGGCAATGAGCAGTTCTTC.

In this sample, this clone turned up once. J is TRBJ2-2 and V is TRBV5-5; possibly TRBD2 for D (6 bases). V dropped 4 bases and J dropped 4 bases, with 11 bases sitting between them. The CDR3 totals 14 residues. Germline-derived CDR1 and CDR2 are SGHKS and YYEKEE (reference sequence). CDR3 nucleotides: TGTGCCAGCAGCCCCCGGCGGGGCACCGGGGAGCTGTTTTTT. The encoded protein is CASSPRRGTGELFF.

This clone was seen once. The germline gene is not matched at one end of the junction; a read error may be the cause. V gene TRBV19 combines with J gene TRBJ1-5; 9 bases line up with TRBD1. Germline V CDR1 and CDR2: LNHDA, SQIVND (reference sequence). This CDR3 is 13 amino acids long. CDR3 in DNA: TGTGCCAGTAGGGACAGGGGTCATCAGCCCCAGAATTTT. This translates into CASRDRGHQPQNF.

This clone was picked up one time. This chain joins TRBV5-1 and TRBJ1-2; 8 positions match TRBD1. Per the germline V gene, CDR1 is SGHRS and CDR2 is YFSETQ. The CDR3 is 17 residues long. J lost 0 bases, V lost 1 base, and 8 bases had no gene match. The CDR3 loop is CASSLWDRRQSNYGYTF. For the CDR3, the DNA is TGCGCCAGCAGCTTGTGGGACAGGAGGCAGTCTAACTATGGCTACACCTTC. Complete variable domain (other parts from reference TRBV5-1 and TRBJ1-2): KAGVTQTPRYLIKTRGQQVTLSCSPISGHRSVSWYQQTPGQGLQFLFEYFSETQRNKGNFPGRFSGRQFSNSRSEMNVSTLELGDSALYLCASSLWDRRQSNYGYTFGSGTRLTVV.

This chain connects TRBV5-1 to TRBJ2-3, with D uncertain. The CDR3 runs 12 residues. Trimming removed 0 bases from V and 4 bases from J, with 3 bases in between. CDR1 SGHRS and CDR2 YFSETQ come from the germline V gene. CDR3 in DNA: TGCGCCAGCAGCTTGGCGGCAGATACGCAGTATTTT. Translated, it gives CASSLAADTQYF.

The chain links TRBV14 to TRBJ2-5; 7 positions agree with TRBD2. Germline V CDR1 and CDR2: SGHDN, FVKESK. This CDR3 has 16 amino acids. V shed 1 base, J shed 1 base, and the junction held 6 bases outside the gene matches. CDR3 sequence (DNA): TGTGCCAGCAGCCAAGGAAAGGGGAGGGTCCAAGAGACCCAGTACTTC. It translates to CASSQGKGRVQETQYF.